The rows below give T cell receptor beta chains drawn from one sample of a study of cytomegalovirus exposure and HLA in healthy donors. Some clones are missing from TCRdb's copy, which holds only in-frame ones; the method was immunoSEQ multiplex PCR. The sample has approximately 110,000 clones; 77% are singletons. Specimen: PBMCs. Receptor source: a human donor in good health. CDR3s include the opening cysteine and the closing phenylalanine or tryptophan. D genes are given only for firm matches. Size is stated for part of the rows, as once, few or many counts, or as a class when the clone is expanded.

cdr3_length,v_call,clone_size,j_call,d_call,cdr3_nt,cdr3_aa
19,TRBV4-1,-,TRBJ2-7,-,TGCGCCAGCAGCCAAGAAACTAGCTTACGACGTCTTAGCTCCTACGAGCAGTACTTC,CASSQETSLRRLSSYEQYF
15,TRBV2,-,TRBJ1-5,TRBD1,TGTGCCAGCAAAGGACAGGGGGGCAGCAATCAGCCCCAGCATTTT,CASKGQGGSNQPQHF
15,TRBV2,once,TRBJ1-1,TRBD1,TGTGCCAGCATTATGCAGGGGGCAAGGAACACTGAAGCTTTCTTT,CASIMQGARNTEAFF
14,TRBV6-5,-,TRBJ2-1,TRBD2,TGTGCCAGCAGCTCCGGGACTAGCGGGAGAAAGCAGTTCTTC,CASSSGTSGRKQFF
14,TRBV19,-,TRBJ1-5,-,TGTGCCAGTTGCCCCGGGTATAGCAATCAGCCCCAGCATTTT,CASCPGYSNQPQHF
16,TRBV28,once,TRBJ2-7,TRBD2,TGTGCCAGCAGTTTGGGATCGGCGGGAGCGTCCTACGAGCAGTACTTC,CASSLGSAGASYEQYF
14,TRBV28,-,TRBJ2-1,-,TGTGCCAGCAGTTTAATCGGGACACGGGATGAGCAGTTCTTC,CASSLIGTRDEQFF
11,TRBV10-3,-,TRBJ1-2,-,TGTGCCATCGGGGCCAACTATGGCTACACCTTC,CAIGANYGYTF
15,TRBV12-5,-,TRBJ1-5,TRBD1,TGTGCTAGTGGTATCGCCCGACAGGGGAAACAGCCCCAGCATTTT,CASGIARQGKQPQHF
13,TRBV10-1,-,TRBJ2-7,-,TGCGCCAGCAGTGGGGGCGCGAATTACGAGCAGTACTTC,CASSGGANYEQYF
14,TRBV2,-,TRBJ2-1,TRBD1,TGTGCCGCAAAGGGGGCCCCGTCCTACAATGAGCAGTTCTTC,CAAKGAPSYNEQFF
17,TRBV6-1,-,TRBJ2-3,TRBD2,TGTGCCAGCAGTGAGGAATTGGGGCGGGAGGGCGCAGATACGCAGTATTTT,CASSEELGREGADTQYF
16,TRBV5-5,once,TRBJ2-2,TRBD1,TGTGCCAGCAGCTTGGATGAGACAGGGCTCACCGGGGAGCTGTTTTTT,CASSLDETGLTGELFF
17,TRBV2,-,TRBJ2-2,-,TGTGCCAGCAGTGATGATTCCCAGGGGATGAGCACCGGGGAGCTGTTTTTT,CASSDDSQGMSTGELFF
16,TRBV7-3,once,TRBJ2-1,TRBD2,TGTGCCAGCAGCTTACTGGGGCTAGCGGGGGACAATGAGCAGTTCTTC,CASSLLGLAGDNEQFF
14,TRBV21-1,-,TRBJ2-7,-,TGTGCCAGCAGGAGTACGGGAAGAGCCTACGAGCAGTACTTC,CASRSTGRAYEQYF
13,TRBV18,few,TRBJ2-7,TRBD1,TGTGCCAGCTCACCAGACAGGGTTTACGAGCAGTACTTC,CASSPDRVYEQYF
16,TRBV19,-,TRBJ1-3,-,TGTGCCAGTAGTATAGATACAGCCATCTCTGGAAACACCATATATTTT,CASSIDTAISGNTIYF
16,TRBV5-4,-,TRBJ2-2,-,TGTGCCAGCAGCTTGACCCGACTACAGAACACCGGGGAGCTGTTTTTT,CASSLTRLQNTGELFF
16,TRBV7-9,-,TRBJ2-1,TRBD2,TGTGCCAGCAGCTTAGGCGCCGGAAGACTAGCTAGTGAGCAGTTCTTC,CASSLGAGRLASEQFF
12,TRBV30,-,TRBJ2-1,TRBD2,TGTGCCTGGAGTGCTAGCGGCAATGAGCAGTTCTTC,CAWSASGNEQFF
19,TRBV15,-,TRBJ2-6,-,TGTGCCACCAGCAGACATACGGGGGGCAGGAGAAACGGGGCCAACGGCCTGACCTTC,CATSRHTGGRRNGANGLTF
17,TRBV7-2,once,TRBJ2-2,-,TGTGCCAGCAGCCAAAGGGACTGGGCCGCGAACACCGGGGAGCTGTTTTTT,CASSQRDWAANTGELFF
15,TRBV6-5,once,TRBJ1-3,-,TGTGCCAGCAGTTACTCGAGGGGGTTTGGAAACACCATATATTTT,CASSYSRGFGNTIYF
14,TRBV11-2,-,TRBJ1-2,-,TGTGCCAGCAGCTCCGGGACTGCTTCATATGGCTACACCTTC,CASSSGTASYGYTF
14,TRBV5-1,-,TRBJ2-3,-,TGCGCCAGCAGCGAGGGGTCTGCCAGGGGTACGCAGTATTTT,CASSEGSARGTQYF
14,TRBV7-8,-,TRBJ2-7,-,TGTGCCAGCAGCTTGTGGGAGGCTGCCTACGAGCAGTACTTC,CASSLWEAAYEQYF
13,TRBV5-5,-,TRBJ1-1,-,TGTGCCAGCAGCGCGTACTTGAACACTGAAGCTTTCTTT,CASSAYLNTEAFF
18,TRBV5-1,-,TRBJ2-3,-,TGCGCCAGCAGCTCACTGCCGCCGACAGGGGACTACACAGATACGCAGTATTTT,CASSSLPPTGDYTDTQYF
13,TRBV10-3,-,TRBJ1-2,-,TGTGCCATCAGTGAGGGGTCGGGCTATGGCTACACCTTC,CAISEGSGYGYTF
15,TRBV5-1,-,TRBJ2-3,TRBD1,TGCGCCAGCACAACCACAGGGGATCGAACAGATACGCAGTATTTT,CASTTTGDRTDTQYF
14,TRBV19,-,TRBJ1-2,-,TGTGCCAGTAAAATCCCCGGGATAGACTATGGCTACACCTTC,CASKIPGIDYGYTF
13,TRBV14,-,TRBJ2-3,-,TGTGCCAGCAGCCGAGGACTATCGGATACGCAGTATTTC,CASSRGLSDTQYF
11,TRBV10-1,once,TRBJ2-7,-,TGCGCCAGCAGTGATTCCCATGAGCAGTACTTC,CASSDSHEQYF
15,TRBV4-2,once,TRBJ1-2,TRBD1,TGTGCCAGCAGCCGAGACAGGGTCTCTAACTATGGCTACACCTTC,CASSRDRVSNYGYTF
15,TRBV2,-,TRBJ1-5,TRBD1,TGTGCCAGCAGGCTGGCGACAGGGACGGCCCAGCCCCAGCATTTT,CASRLATGTAQPQHF
13,TRBV19,few,TRBJ2-1,TRBD2,TGTGCCAGCGGGGTAGCGGGAGGATATGAGCAGTTCTTC,CASGVAGGYEQFF